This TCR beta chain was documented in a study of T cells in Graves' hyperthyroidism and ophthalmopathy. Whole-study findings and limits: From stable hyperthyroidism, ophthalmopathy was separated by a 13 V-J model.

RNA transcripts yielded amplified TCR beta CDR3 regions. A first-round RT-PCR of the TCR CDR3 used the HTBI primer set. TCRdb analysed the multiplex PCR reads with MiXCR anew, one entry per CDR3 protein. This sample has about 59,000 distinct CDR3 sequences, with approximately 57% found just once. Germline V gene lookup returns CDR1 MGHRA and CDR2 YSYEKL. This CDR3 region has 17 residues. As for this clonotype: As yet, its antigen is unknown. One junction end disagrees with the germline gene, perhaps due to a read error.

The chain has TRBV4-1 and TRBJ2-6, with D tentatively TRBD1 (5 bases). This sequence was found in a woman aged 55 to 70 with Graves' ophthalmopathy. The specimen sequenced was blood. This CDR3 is CASSLLGRVSGANVLSF. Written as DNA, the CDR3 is TGCGCCAGCAGCCTGCTCGGACGGGTCTCTGGGGCCAACGTCCTGTCTTTC.